The 26 T cell receptor beta chains reported below all come from one sample, sequenced in a study of shared clonotypes between healthy human individuals. The data were produced by immunoSEQ multiplex PCR, yet TCRdb's version contains in-frame clones alone and is incomplete. Among about 2.3 million clones listed, about nine tenths were seen once. Sequencing was done on a sample of naive CD4+ T cells from PBMCs. Subset reported: CD45RA+ positively selected. Source of these receptors: a man aged 18 to 29 in good health. Some clones in this sample may be carry-over from other donors' samples.

The chain couples TRBV5-1 to TRBJ2-7, with unresolved D. Germline values: CDR1 SGHRS, CDR2 YFSETQ. Between the trimmed V and J ends, which lost 4 bases and 2 bases, there was a span of 10 bases. This CDR3 is 13 amino acids long. The CDR3 loop reads CASSDRHAYEQYF. The DNA of the CDR3 is TGCGCCAGCAGCGACCGACATGCCTACGAGCAGTACTTC.

The chain combines TRBV27 with TRBJ2-3; 10 bases map to TRBD2. CDR1 is MNHEY and CDR2 is SMNVEV in the germline V gene (reference sequence). Trimming at V came to 4 bases and at J to 6 bases, leaving 10 bases not matched to a gene. The CDR3 extends over 16 amino acids. The CDR3 loop reads CASSSLLAGLLDTQYF. CDR3 DNA: TGTGCCAGCAGTTCGCTACTAGCGGGATTGTTGGATACGCAGTATTTT.

The chain couples TRBV7-2 to TRBJ2-1; TRBD2 aligns across 14 bases. Germline-derived CDR1 and CDR2 are SGHTA and FQGNSA. The CDR3 runs to 17 residues. Losses at the gene ends were 5 bases for V and 16 bases for J; bases not matched to a gene: 19. The CDR3 is CASSGLAGGLRDNLRFF. The CDR3 DNA is TGTGCCAGCAGCGGACTAGCGGGAGGTCTCCGCGATAACCTCCGCTTCTTC.

As for this clone: Other DNA sequences in this sample translate to the same CDR3. The gene calls are TRBV18 and TRBJ1-1; D is unclear. This CDR3 is 14 amino acids long. Trimming cost V 3 bases and J 1 base, with 9 bases left between them. CDR1 KGHSH and CDR2 LQKENI come from the germline V gene. The CDR3: CASSPWTENTEAFF. CDR3 nucleotide sequence: TGTGCCAGCTCACCCTGGACGGAGAACACTGAAGCTTTCTTT.

The V call is TRBV30, the J call TRBJ1-3, with D possibly matching TRBD1 (5 bases). The CDR3 sequence is 16 residues long. The V end was cut by 1 base, the J end by 3 bases, with 16 bases between. The germline CDR1 and CDR2 sequences are GTSNPN and SVGIG (reference sequence). DNA of the CDR3: TGTGCCTGGAGTGAGCGGGCAGGGAGAGTTGGAAACACCATATATTTT. Protein sequence: CAWSERAGRVGNTIYF.

This clone has a handful of counts. The chain joins TRBV9 to TRBJ1-1; D not resolved. Germline CDR1 and CDR2: SGDLS and YYNGEE. The CDR3 loop spans 16 amino acids. Trimming left V 0 bases short and J 4 bases short, with 16 bases between. In nucleotides, the CDR3 is TGTGCCAGCAGCGTAGGGAGTAGGGCATCGGGCACTGAAGCTTTCTTT. Translated, it gives CASSVGSRASGTEAFF.

The gene calls are TRBV21-1 and TRBJ2-2; TRBD1, the table's D call, was not compared with the DNA. TRBV21-1 is flagged as a pseudogene. CDR3 length: 13 residues. CDR3 nucleotide sequence: TGTGCCAGCAACCTTACAGGGACCGGGGAGCTGTTTTTT. Protein sequence: CASNLTGTGELFF.

The CDR3 loop is CASSYLTGGGNEKLFF. The CDR3 DNA reads TGTGCCAGCAGTTACCTGACAGGGGGTGGTAATGAAAAACTGTTTTTT. The V gene is TRBV6-5, the J gene TRBJ1-4; 9 bases agree with TRBD1. The trim removed 2 bases at V and 4 bases at J, leaving 5 bases unmatched. CDR1 MNHEY and CDR2 SVGAGI come from the germline V gene. This CDR3 has 16 residues.

The chain combines TRBV27 with TRBJ2-2; D ambiguous. The CDR3 runs 16 residues. V dropped 5 bases and J dropped 3 bases, with 16 bases sitting between them. Germline V CDR1 and CDR2: MNHEY, SMNVEV (reference sequence). CDR3 sequence: CASSALGSDYTGELFF. The CDR3 bases are TGTGCCAGCAGTGCCCTAGGTTCCGACTACACCGGGGAGCTGTTTTTT.

The chain recombines TRBV9 with TRBJ1-1; the D is unclear. The V gene's germline CDR1 is SGDLS and CDR2 YYNGEE. The CDR3 has 12 residues. The V and J ends lost 5 bases and 10 bases respectively, with 15 bases between them. The CDR3 reads CASSHPGLGAFF. The CDR3 DNA reads TGTGCCAGCAGTCACCCGGGTTTGGGAGCTTTCTTT. The whole variable domain, remainder taken from reference TRBV9 and TRBJ1-1, is DSGVTQTPKHLITATGQRVTLRCSPRSGDLSVYWYQQSLDQGLQFLIQYYNGEERAKGNILERFSAQQFPDLHSELNLSSLELGDSALYFCASSHPGLGAFFGQGTRLTVV.

The chain couples TRBV10-3 to TRBJ2-3; D is uncertain. The V gene's germline CDR1 is ENHRY and CDR2 SYGVKD. The V end lost 6 bases, the J end lost 0 bases, and 13 bases lay between the germline ends. The CDR3 is made up of 15 amino acids. CDR3 in DNA: TGTGCCATCAGCGCCCCCAGCACGAGCACAGATACGCAGTATTTT. Translated, it gives CAISAPSTSTDTQYF.

Comment on this clone: This specimen includes other DNA sequences encoding the same CDR3. CDR3 sequence reads: CASSLSDTQYF. Here the CDR3 DNA reads TGTGCCAGCAGTTTATCCGATACGCAGTATTTT. This rearrangement joins TRBV28 to TRBJ2-3; no firm D call. Germline CDR1 reads MDHEN; CDR2 reads SYDVKM. The CDR3 is 11 residues long. Deletions cut 1 base from V and 6 bases from J, with 2 bases between.

The chain is built from TRBV4-1 and TRBJ1-5; maybe TRBD1 (6 bases). CDR3 length: 16 amino acids. V lost 0 bases and J lost 4, with 13 bases in between. Germline V gene data show CDR1 as MGHRA and CDR2 as YSYEKL. The CDR3 is CASSQDRGQRNQPQHF. In nucleotides, the CDR3 is TGCGCCAGCAGCCAAGATCGAGGACAGCGGAATCAGCCCCAGCATTTT.

This chain joins TRBV5-1 and TRBJ2-2; the D call may be TRBD1 or TRBD2 (5 bases each). The V gene lost 0 bases and the J gene lost 5 bases, with 11 bases spanning the gap. The CDR3 totals 15 residues. In germline, CDR1 is SGHRS, CDR2 YFSETQ. The CDR3 bases are TGCGCCAGCAGCTTGGCAGACGGGGCAACCGGGGAGCTGTTTTTT. This sequence encodes CASSLADGATGELFF.

This chain uses TRBV5-1 with TRBJ1-4, with D possibly being TRBD1 (5 bases). CDR1 and CDR2 from the germline V gene are SGHRS and YFSETQ. V lost 1 base and J 6 bases, leaving 16 bases between the germline ends. There are 16 residues in the CDR3. The CDR3 loop reads CASSLRGRGGDEKLFF. In DNA, the CDR3 is TGCGCCAGCAGCTTGAGGGGACGGGGCGGAGATGAAAAACTGTTTTTT.

The chain links TRBV30 to TRBJ2-7, with unresolved D. V was cut by 3 bases and J by 5 bases, with 17 bases left in between. This CDR3 has 14 residues. The germline gives CDR1 GTSNPN, CDR2 SVGIG (reference sequence). The CDR3 sequence: CAWRIGWHPNEQYF. The CDR3 DNA reads as TGTGCCTGGAGGATAGGTTGGCACCCCAACGAGCAGTACTTC.

The V and J genes are TRBV5-1 and TRBJ2-1; 9 nucleotides line up with TRBD1. Trimming removed 5 bases from V and 9 bases from J; junction bases left unmatched: 12. The CDR3 consists of 15 residues. Germline values: CDR1 SGHRS, CDR2 YFSETQ. CDR3 loop: CASRPRTGEGSEQFF. CDR3 nucleotides: TGCGCCAGCAGGCCTCGGACAGGGGAAGGGAGTGAGCAGTTCTTC.

This chain connects TRBV7-7 to TRBJ2-1; 10 bases align to TRBD2. CDR1 and CDR2 from the germline V gene are SSHAT and FNYEAQ (reference sequence). The V gene end was trimmed by 5 bases and the J gene end by 8 bases; junction bases not matched to a gene: 15. This CDR3 is built from 17 residues. The CDR3 loop reads CASSDIRASGSIDEQFF. CDR3 bases: TGTGCCAGCAGCGACATCCGAGCTAGCGGGAGTATCGATGAGCAGTTCTTC.

This chain joins TRBV4-3 and TRBJ2-7, with TRBD2 matching 8 bases. The J segment lost 7 bases and the V segment lost 0 bases, leaving 8 bases of the junction unmatched. The CDR3 loop spans 15 amino acids. CDR1 and CDR2 from the germline V gene are LGHNA and YSLEER. CDR3 sequence (DNA): TGCGCCAGCAGCCAAGAAGACGCGGGAGGAGGGGAGCAGTACTTC. Translating it yields CASSQEDAGGGEQYF.

V and J are TRBV30 and TRBJ2-3; D is perhaps TRBD2 (5 bases). In germline, CDR1 is GTSNPN, CDR2 SVGIG (reference sequence). Trimming left V 6 bases short and J 8 bases short, with 24 bases between. The CDR3 sequence is 15 residues long. DNA for the CDR3: TGTGCCTGTAACGACGAGGGAGACGTGAGATTTACGCAGTATTTT. Protein product: CACNDEGDVRFTQYF.

This rearrangement joins TRBV28 to TRBJ2-3; the match to TRBD2 covers 11 bases. The CDR3 has 15 amino acids. Germline V gene lookup returns CDR1 MDHEN and CDR2 SYDVKM. The trim removed 8 bases at V and 4 bases at J, leaving 8 bases unmatched. In DNA, the CDR3 is TGTGCCAGCGGGGGTAGCGGGAGGGCCTCAGATACGCAGTATTTT. Translating it yields CASGGSGRASDTQYF.

In the case of this clone: Within the sample, other DNA sequences also encode this same CDR3. The V and J genes are TRBV5-4 and TRBJ2-5; D unresolved. Germline values: CDR1 SGHNT, CDR2 YYREEE (reference sequence). There are 13 residues in the CDR3. The ends were cut back, 0 bases at V and 1 base at J, with 4 bases in the middle. The CDR3 region has the DNA TGTGCCAGCAGCTTGGTCAGCCAAGAGACCCAGTACTTC. Translation gives CASSLVSQETQYF.

This chain joins TRBV5-1 and TRBJ2-3; 7 nucleotides line up with TRBD1. Trimming took 3 bases from V and 5 from J; bases not matched to a gene: 12. Per germline, CDR1 SGHRS and CDR2 YFSETQ. CDR3 length: 16 residues. The CDR3, as DNA: TGCGCCAGCAGCTCGAACCGGGACAGAGCGTTAGATACGCAGTATTTT. Protein product: CASSSNRDRALDTQYF. The variable domain in full, with the rest retrieved from reference TRBV5-1 and TRBJ2-3, is KAGVTQTPRYLIKTRGQQVTLSCSPISGHRSVSWYQQTPGQGLQFLFEYFSETQRNKGNFPGRFSGRQFSNSRSEMNVSTLELGDSALYLCASSSNRDRALDTQYFGPGTRLTVL.

This chain uses TRBV6-5 with TRBJ2-4; D possibly corresponds to TRBD1 (6 bases). Germline CDR1 and CDR2: MNHEY and SVGAGI. V was pared by 1 base and J by 0 bases, with 10 bases between. CDR3 length: 16 residues. CDR3 sequence (DNA): TGTGCCAGCAGTTACTTGGGACAAGGAGCCAAAAACATTCAGTACTTC. It translates to CASSYLGQGAKNIQYF.

The J gene is TRBJ2-1, the V gene TRBV6-1; TRBD1 agrees at 8 bases. The CDR3 runs to 13 residues. V lost 7 bases to trimming and J lost 10 bases; unmatched junction nucleotides: 9. Germline V gene sequence: CDR1 MNHNS, CDR2 SASEGT. This chain's CDR3 is CASTQNRGAEQFF. Here the CDR3 DNA reads TGTGCCAGCACCCAAAACAGGGGGGCGGAGCAGTTCTTC.

This chain links TRBV19 with TRBJ2-7; TRBD1 might be the D (6 bases). The V and J ends lost 1 base and 6 bases respectively, with 16 bases between them. Germline CDR1 LNHDA, CDR2 SQIVND (reference sequence). CDR3 length: 15 amino acids. The CDR3, as DNA: TGTGCCAGTAGTATAGTTGCCAGGGGCTTTGGCGAGCAGTACTTC. Protein sequence: CASSIVARGFGEQYF.